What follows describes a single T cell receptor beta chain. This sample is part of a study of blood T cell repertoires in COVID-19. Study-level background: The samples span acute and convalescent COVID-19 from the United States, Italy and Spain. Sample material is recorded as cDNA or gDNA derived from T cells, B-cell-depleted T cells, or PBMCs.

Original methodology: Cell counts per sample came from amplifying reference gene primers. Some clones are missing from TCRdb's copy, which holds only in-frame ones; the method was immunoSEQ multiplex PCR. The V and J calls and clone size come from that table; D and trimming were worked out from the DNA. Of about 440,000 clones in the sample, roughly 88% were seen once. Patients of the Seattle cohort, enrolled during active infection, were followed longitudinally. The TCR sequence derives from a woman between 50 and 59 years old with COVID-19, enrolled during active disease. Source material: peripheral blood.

The CDR3 protein is CASSMGQAEAFF. The DNA for the CDR3 is TGTGCCAGCAGTATGGGACAGGCTGAAGCTTTCTTT. V is TRBV3-1 (or the pseudogene TRBV3-2) and J is TRBJ1-1; 8 bases are a match to TRBD1. The CDR3 runs to 12 residues. Unmatched junction bases numbered 3, after V lost 6 bases and J lost 6 bases. Germline values: CDR1 LGHDT, CDR2 YNNKEL (reference sequence).